Below are 22 T cell receptor beta chains sequenced from a single sample in a study of glioma-infiltrating T cells. The iRepertoire nested amplicon-rescue multiplex PCR amplified TCR alpha and beta CDR3s from RNA. TCRdb passed the multiplex PCR reads through MiXCR, listing each CDR3 protein once. This table has 17,000 or so distinct CDR3 sequences, 58% appearing once. Sequencing used glioma tissue, nonneoplastic brain tissue, or PBMCs (not recorded which). Receptor source: a human donor with low-grade glioma or glioblastoma, undergoing nonglioma brain surgery, or in good health (not recorded which).

The chain joins TRBV7-2 to TRBJ2-7; 7 nucleotides match TRBD1. This CDR3 region has 17 residues. Germline-derived CDR1 and CDR2 are SGHTA and FQGNSA. V lost 3 bases and J lost 3; bases outside the gene matches: 14. The DNA for the CDR3 is TGTGCCAGCAGCTTGACCTACGACAGGGAGATGCACTACGAGCAGTACTTC. Residues: CASSLTYDREMHYEQYF.

Ten or more counts support this clonotype. The chain joins TRBV7-9 to TRBJ2-7; D not resolved. The ends were cut back, 0 bases at V and 3 bases at J, with 9 bases in the middle. CDR1 and CDR2 (germline): SEHNR, FQNEAQ (reference sequence). The CDR3 extends over 14 amino acids. Here the CDR3 DNA reads TGTGCCAGCAGCTTAGCTCGAGAGAACTACGAGCAGTACTTC. This encodes CASSLARENYEQYF.

This clonotype was counted many times. This chain uses TRBV5-1 with TRBJ2-7; 8 positions match TRBD1. Trimming removed 4 bases from V and 5 bases from J; junction bases left unmatched: 5. This CDR3 is built from 13 residues. Per the germline V gene, CDR1 is SGHRS and CDR2 is YFSETQ. The CDR3 DNA sequence: TGCGCCAGCAGCCTCCAGGGGGCCGACGAGCAGTACTTC. Residues: CASSLQGADEQYF. The variable domain in full, completed from reference TRBV5-1 and TRBJ2-7, reads KAGVTQTPRYLIKTRGQQVTLSCSPISGHRSVSWYQQTPGQGLQFLFEYFSETQRNKGNFPGRFSGRQFSNSRSEMNVSTLELGDSALYLCASSLQGADEQYFGPGTRLTVT.

This chain uses TRBV7-3 with TRBJ2-7, with D maybe TRBD1 (7 bases). The CDR3 spans 14 residues. Germline-derived CDR1 and CDR2 are SGHTA and FQGTGA. Trimming shortened V by 5 bases and J by 7 bases, and 18 bases separated the two germline ends. DNA of the CDR3: TGTGCCAGCAGCCAGGCCAGGGGGACTGGAGAGCAGTACTTC. Residues: CASSQARGTGEQYF. Supplemented by reference TRBV7-3 and TRBJ2-7, the full variable domain reads GAGVSQTPSNKVTEKGKYVELRCDPISGHTALYWYRQSLGQGPEFLIYFQGTGAADDSGLPNDRFFAVRPEGSVSTLKIQRTERGDSAVYLCASSQARGTGEQYFGPGTRLTVT.

This clonotype showed up many times. The rearrangement uses TRBV7-2 and TRBJ1-2; possibly TRBD1 for D (6 bases). Trimming stripped 5 bases from V and 2 bases from J, with 12 bases between. The CDR3 sequence is 14 residues long. Per the germline V gene, CDR1 is SGHTA and CDR2 is FQGNSA. CDR3 DNA sequence: TGTGCCAGCAGCAATGGGGGCATCAACTATGGCTACACCTTC. It is translated as CASSNGGINYGYTF.

The chain has TRBV20-1 and TRBJ2-1; a weak D match, TRBD1 (5 bases). V was shortened by 5 bases and J by 5 bases, with 10 bases between the two germline ends. This CDR3 spans 12 amino acids. The germline V gene encodes CDR1 DFQATT and CDR2 SNEGSKA (reference sequence). CDR3 bases: TGCAGTGCTGAAGACAGACACAATGAGCAGTTCTTC. Amino acids: CSAEDRHNEQFF.

The chain recombines TRBV6-2 or TRBV6-3 with TRBJ1-4, with a possible D match to TRBD1 (5 bases). Germline-derived CDR1 and CDR2 are MNHEY and SVGEGT. The CDR3 runs to 14 residues. V was clipped by 2 bases and J by 5 bases, with 9 bases between them. This CDR3 is CASSYGRQNEKLFF. CDR3 sequence (DNA): TGTGCCAGCAGTTACGGGAGACAGAATGAAAAACTGTTTTTT.

The rearrangement uses TRBV25-1 and TRBJ1-1; D not resolved. The germline gives CDR1 MGHDK, CDR2 SYGVNS. The CDR3 extends over 14 amino acids. The ends were cut back, 5 bases at V and 0 bases at J, with 10 bases in the middle. CDR3 nucleotide sequence: TGTGCCAGCAGTTACACATCCATGAACACTGAAGCTTTCTTT. It specifies CASSYTSMNTEAFF.

As concerns this clonotype: A read error may account for a junction end that differs from germline. The chain couples TRBV27 to TRBJ1-1; D ambiguous. The CDR3 has 15 residues. Germline-derived CDR1 and CDR2 are MNHEY and SMNVEV (reference sequence). CDR3 in amino acids: CASSLSSYGNTEAFF. CDR3 nucleotides: TGTGCCAGCAGTTTATCCTCCTACGGGAACACCGAAGCTTTCTTT.

On this clonotype: A read error may be the cause here, since a much bigger clone is one base away. The rearrangement joins TRBV29-1 to TRBJ1-3, with D possibly matching TRBD1 (6 bases). There are 15 residues in the CDR3. V was pared by 6 bases and J by 3 bases, with 18 bases between. Germline assignment: CDR1 SQVTM and CDR2 ANQGSEA. The CDR3: CSVGGGTGNGNTIYF. The CDR3 nucleotides are TGCAGCGTAGGAGGTGGTACAGGGAATGGAAACACCATATATTTT.

This clonotype was seen many times. The gene calls are TRBV12-3 or TRBV12-4 and TRBJ1-4; D not resolved. The V end lost 5 bases, the J end lost 4 bases, and 2 bases lay between the germline ends. The CDR3 is made up of 11 amino acids. This CDR3 reads CASSSNEKLFF. The CDR3 DNA reads as TGTGCCAGCAGTAGTAATGAAAAACTGTTTTTT.

The rearrangement joins TRBV2 to TRBJ1-1; D not certain. Germline CDR1 is SNHLY and CDR2 is FYNNEI. This CDR3 is built from 14 residues. Trimming stripped 3 bases from V and 4 bases from J, with 12 bases between. The CDR3 DNA reads as TGTGCCAGCAGTGAGGTTCTTCCGGGCACTGAAGCTTTCTTT. Translating it yields CASSEVLPGTEAFF.

The chain is built from TRBV6-1 and TRBJ2-1; D call uncertain. There are 12 residues in the CDR3. The V gene's germline CDR1 is MNHNS and CDR2 SASEGT. Between the trimmed V and J ends, which lost 5 bases and 8 bases, there was a span of 10 bases. The CDR3 nucleotides are TGTGCCAGCAGTTTACATTCCTATGAGCAGTTCTTC. This gives the protein CASSLHSYEQFF.

The V call is TRBV6-2 or TRBV6-3, the J call TRBJ1-1; D possibly corresponds to TRBD1 (6 bases). Trimming shortened V by 5 bases and J by 7 bases, and 11 bases separated the two germline ends. The germline gives CDR1 MNHEY, CDR2 SVGEGT. There are 12 residues in the CDR3. The CDR3 spells CASSNRELEAFF. CDR3 bases: TGTGCCAGCAGTAACAGGGAGCTTGAAGCTTTCTTT.

This chain links TRBV6-2 or TRBV6-3 with TRBJ1-1; D is ambiguous. The CDR3 has 13 amino acids. V gave up 5 bases and J gave up 6 bases, with 13 bases separating them. Germline V gives CDR1 MNHEY, CDR2 SVGEGT. Written as DNA, the CDR3 is TGTGCCAGCAGTCGAGGGCCTCGGTCTGAAGCTTTCTTT. Protein sequence: CASSRGPRSEAFF.

The chain has TRBV24-1 and TRBJ2-3; no definite D call. CDR1 KGHDR and CDR2 SFDVKD come from the germline V gene. The V end was cut by 3 bases, the J end by 3 bases, with 12 bases between. This CDR3 contains 15 residues. For the CDR3, the DNA is TGTGCCACCAGTGATCACCCACCGGGTACAGATACGCAGTATTTT. It is translated as CATSDHPPGTDTQYF.

CDR3 coding DNA: TGTGCCAGCACCTGGACAGGGGCCAATCAGCCCCAGCATTTT. Its translation is CASTWTGANQPQHF. The J gene is TRBJ1-5, the V gene TRBV6-5; 9 positions agree with TRBD1. There are 14 residues in the CDR3. Germline values: CDR1 MNHEY, CDR2 SVGAGI. V lost 7 bases and J lost 3; bases outside the gene matches: 4.

The V and J genes are TRBV20-1 and TRBJ2-1; TRBD1 matches at 11 bases. The V segment lost 0 bases and the J segment 7 bases; nucleotides outside the gene matches: 2. The CDR3 contains 14 residues. Germline CDR1 DFQATT, CDR2 SNEGSKA (reference sequence). CDR3 protein: CSAREDRGQNEQFF. The CDR3 bases are TGCAGTGCTAGAGAGGACAGGGGGCAAAATGAGCAGTTCTTC.

This chain connects TRBV11-2 to TRBJ1-5; D ambiguous. Germline CDR1 is SGHAT and CDR2 is FQNNGV. V lost 1 base and J lost 6, with 7 bases in between. This CDR3 comprises 13 residues. CDR3: CASSLGAAQPQHF. The CDR3, as DNA: TGTGCCAGCAGCTTAGGGGCAGCTCAGCCCCAGCATTTT.

The rearrangement links TRBV10-1 to TRBJ2-3; 10 bases are shared with TRBD2. From germline, CDR1 is WNHNN and CDR2 SYGVQD (reference sequence). With V trimmed by 3 bases and J by 7 bases, 7 bases remained unmatched. The CDR3 covers 15 residues. The CDR3 nucleotides read TGCGCCAGCAGTGACCAGCGGGAGGGCCCCAATACGCAGTATTTT. Protein sequence: CASSDQREGPNTQYF.

This clonotype has just a few counts. This sequence joins TRBV6-1 and TRBJ2-3, with 7 nucleotides matching TRBD1. The CDR3 is made up of 16 amino acids. Germline CDR1 reads MNHNS; CDR2 reads SASEGT. V was pared by 5 bases and J by 5 bases, with 13 bases of the junction left unmatched. This CDR3 is CASSLPGQITGDTQYF. As DNA, the CDR3 is TGTGCCAGCAGTCTACCGGGACAGATCACGGGAGATACGCAGTATTTT.

The V and J genes are TRBV6-2 or TRBV6-3 and TRBJ2-5; 7 bases match TRBD1. In germline, CDR1 is MNHEY, CDR2 SVGEGT. The CDR3 extends over 13 amino acids. The trim removed 5 bases at V and 2 bases at J, leaving 2 bases unmatched. The DNA for the CDR3 is TGTGCCAGCAGTCGGGGACAGCAAGAGACCCAGTACTTC. Residues: CASSRGQQETQYF.